The 24 T cell receptor beta chains given below trace back to one sample, sequenced in a study of memory CD4+ T cells and cytomegalovirus serostatus. Assay: immunoSEQ multiplex PCR; the TCRdb copy retains only in-frame clones and omits some. The sample yields tens of thousands of clones, about 78% seen once. Single viable CD3+CD4+CD8-CD45RO+ cells were sorted as the memory CD4+ T cells. The sequenced sample was memory CD4+ T cells from blood. The receptors originated from an adult in good health and CMV-seropositive.

In its sample, this clone was seen once. The CDR3: CASSLGGDYGYTF. In nucleotides, the CDR3 is TGTGCCAGCAGCTTGGGCGGGGACTATGGCTACACCTTC. This chain uses TRBV5-4 with TRBJ1-2; D unclear. Germline loops: CDR1 SGHNT, CDR2 YYREEE (reference sequence). Trimming left V 0 bases short and J 3 bases short, with 6 bases between. There are 13 residues in the CDR3.

J is TRBJ2-1 and V is TRBV6-4; D is possibly TRBD2 (5 bases). Germline V CDR1 and CDR2: MRHNA, SNTAGT. The CDR3 extends over 13 amino acids. V was pared by 9 bases and J by 2 bases, with 11 bases between. The CDR3 is CARRTFTYNEQFF. The CDR3 DNA sequence: TGTGCCAGGCGGACTTTCACCTACAATGAGCAGTTCTTC.

This rearrangement joins TRBV19 to TRBJ2-2; D unclear. Deletions cut 6 bases from V and 5 bases from J, with 10 bases between. The length of the CDR3 is 13 residues. CDR1 is LNHDA and CDR2 is SQIVND in the germline V gene (reference sequence). CDR3 sequence (DNA): TGTGCCAGTAGCGATACCCGGACCGGGGAGCTGTTTTTT. Translated, it gives CASSDTRTGELFF.

The chain links TRBV5-6 to TRBJ2-1, with TRBD2 matching over 7 bases. CDR3 size: 14 residues. CDR1 SGHDT and CDR2 YYEEEE come from the germline V gene. Trimming cost V 0 bases and J 9 bases; bases outside gene matches: 6. The CDR3 DNA follows: TGTGCCAGCAGCTTGGACCTAGCGGCAGGTGAGCAGTTCTTC. It translates to CASSLDLAAGEQFF.

This chain connects TRBV5-1 to TRBJ2-2; 9 bases align to TRBD1. CDR3 length: 16 residues. Looked up from germline, CDR1 is SGHRS and CDR2 is YFSETQ. The trim removed 0 bases at V and 2 bases at J, leaving 2 bases unmatched. The chain's CDR3 is CASSLEGQGNTGELFF. CDR3 sequence (DNA): TGCGCCAGCAGCTTGGAGGGACAGGGAAACACCGGGGAGCTGTTTTTT.

The V gene is TRBV5-1, the J gene TRBJ1-2; no clear D gene. This CDR3 spans 13 amino acids. The V end lost 0 bases, the J end lost 7 bases, and 10 bases lay between the germline ends. Germline CDR1 is SGHRS and CDR2 is YFSETQ. The CDR3 region is CASSLAAAVGYTF. The CDR3 bases are TGCGCCAGCAGCTTGGCGGCGGCAGTTGGCTACACCTTC.

The chain carries TRBV4-3 and TRBJ1-4; D is uncertain. This CDR3 region has 15 residues. Trimming removed 0 bases at V and 1 base at J, with 6 bases between. Germline V gene sequence: CDR1 LGHNA, CDR2 YSLEER. This CDR3 reads CASSQEMETNEKLFF. Written as DNA, the CDR3 is TGCGCCAGCAGCCAAGAAATGGAAACTAATGAAAAACTGTTTTTT.

This clone was seen only once. The rearrangement joins TRBV5-1 to TRBJ2-3; D is uncertain. Germline V lookup: CDR1 SGHRS, CDR2 YFSETQ. The CDR3 consists of 12 residues. V was trimmed by 4 bases and J by 1 base, leaving 4 bases between them. CDR3 DNA sequence: TGCGCCAGCAGCGCCCGCACAGATACGCAGTATTTT. Its protein is CASSARTDTQYF.

The chain joins TRBV6-1 to TRBJ1-1; unclear D gene. Looked up from germline, CDR1 is MNHNS and CDR2 is SASEGT. The CDR3 is 13 residues long. Trimming took off 2 bases at V and 4 bases at J, with 8 bases between the two ends. In DNA form, the CDR3 reads TGTGCCAGCAGTGAATGGGGTACCACTGAAGCTTTCTTT. This encodes CASSEWGTTEAFF.

The rearrangement uses TRBV27 and TRBJ1-6; D is unresolved. The CDR3 consists of 15 residues. V gave up 0 bases and J gave up 9 bases, with 12 bases separating them. Germline V gene data show CDR1 as MNHEY and CDR2 as SMNVEV (reference sequence). CDR3 coding DNA: TGTGCCAGCAGTTTATCGGCAGGCCCGGGTTCACCCCTCCACTTT. Residues: CASSLSAGPGSPLHF.

The chain joins TRBV5-4 to TRBJ2-1; 9 bases agree with TRBD1. The CDR3 extends over 15 amino acids. V dropped 0 bases and J dropped 8; count of bases not matched to a gene: 6. In germline, CDR1 is SGHNT, CDR2 YYREEE (reference sequence). The CDR3 loop reads CASSLAGQGSDEQFF. In DNA form, the CDR3 reads TGTGCCAGCAGCTTGGCTGGACAGGGGTCGGATGAGCAGTTCTTC.

This rearrangement joins TRBV4-1 to TRBJ2-1; 9 positions match TRBD2. Losses at the gene ends were 0 bases for V and 3 bases for J; bases not matched to a gene: 0. Germline CDR1 reads MGHRA; CDR2 reads YSYEKL. This CDR3 contains 15 residues. DNA of the CDR3: TGCGCCAGCAGCCAAGAGCGGGGGGGCTACAATGAGCAGTTCTTC. It translates to CASSQERGGYNEQFF.

The chain links TRBV19 to TRBJ2-1, with 8 bases aligning to TRBD2. The trim removed 5 bases at V and 1 base at J, leaving 13 bases unmatched. Per the germline V gene, CDR1 is LNHDA and CDR2 is SQIVND (reference sequence). The CDR3 is made up of 18 amino acids. For the CDR3, the DNA is TGTGCCAGTAGTTCTACCCCACTGCGGGGGGTTTCCTACAATGAGCAGTTCTTC. It encodes CASSSTPLRGVSYNEQFF.

The chain is built from TRBV2 and TRBJ2-5, with 12 nucleotides matching TRBD2. The germline CDR1 and CDR2 sequences are SNHLY and FYNNEI. The V and J ends lost 6 bases and 2 bases, in that order; junction bases with no gene match: 7. This CDR3 contains 16 residues. CDR3 coding DNA: TGTGCCAGCAGCGCGAATCTAGCGGGGGGGCAAGAGACCCAGTACTTC. Translated, it gives CASSANLAGGQETQYF.

The chain combines TRBV6-1 with TRBJ2-7; D not certain. The CDR3 length is 13 residues. The germline CDR1 and CDR2 sequences are MNHNS and SASEGT. The ends were cut back, 8 bases at V and 2 bases at J, with 13 bases in the middle. The CDR3 protein is CASYRAVTYEQYF. DNA for the CDR3: TGTGCCAGCTATCGGGCAGTCACCTACGAGCAGTACTTC.

The gene calls are TRBV28 and TRBJ1-2; 9 nucleotides match TRBD1. V lost 5 bases and J lost 8; bases outside the gene matches: 9. This CDR3 has 14 amino acids. Germline lookup yields CDR1 MDHEN and CDR2 SYDVKM. CDR3 loop: CASSVTGGHRGYTF. CDR3 sequence (DNA): TGTGCCAGCAGTGTCACAGGGGGCCACAGGGGCTACACCTTC.

The chain has TRBV4-1 and TRBJ1-2; D is unresolved. Trimming took 4 bases from V and 8 from J, leaving 20 bases between them. This CDR3 is built from 15 residues. CDR1 MGHRA and CDR2 YSYEKL come from the germline V gene. CDR3 DNA: TGCGCCAGCAGCCCCCCGGGGAGGGAAGGCTCGGGCTACACCTTC. This encodes CASSPPGREGSGYTF.

This sequence joins TRBV7-8 and TRBJ2-5, with D uncertain. The CDR3 length is 15 residues. Germline V lookup: CDR1 SGHVS, CDR2 FQNEAQ. Trimming left V 5 bases short and J 1 base short, with 14 bases between. As DNA, the CDR3 is TGTGCCAGCAGCCGTTTGTGGGCAGTCCAAGAGACCCAGTACTTC. Its translation is CASSRLWAVQETQYF.

This sequence joins TRBV7-9 and TRBJ2-5; 16 positions match TRBD2. The CDR3 is 18 amino acids. Germline V CDR1 and CDR2: SEHNR, FQNEAQ (reference sequence). Losses at the gene ends were 4 bases for V and 4 bases for J; bases not matched to a gene: 9. CDR3 nucleotide sequence: TGTGCCAGCAGCTCCCTAGGGACTAGCGGGGGGGCTGGAGAGACCCAGTACTTC. Amino acid sequence: CASSSLGTSGGAGETQYF.

Only a few counts were recorded for this clone. The chain is built from TRBV28 and TRBJ1-2, with no clear D. Germline loops: CDR1 MDHEN, CDR2 SYDVKM. CDR3 size: 11 residues. The V end lost 4 bases, the J end lost 2 bases, and 2 bases lay between the germline ends. DNA of the CDR3: TGTGCCAGCAGTTCCAACTATGGCTACACCTTC. Translated: CASSSNYGYTF.

This rearrangement joins TRBV11-3 to TRBJ1-1; TRBD1 might be the D (5 bases). V was trimmed by 2 bases and J by 4 bases, leaving 11 bases between them. This CDR3 region has 14 residues. CDR1 SGHNT and CDR2 YENEEA come from the germline V gene. The CDR3 DNA is TGTGCCAGCAGCTTATATGGGGCGGCCACTGAAGCTTTCTTT. It is translated as CASSLYGAATEAFF. Variable domain in full (rest from reference TRBV11-3 and TRBJ1-1): EAGVVQSPRYKIIEKKQPVAFWCNPISGHNTLYWYLQNLGQGPELLIRYENEEAVDDSQLPKDRFSAERLKGVDSTLKIQPAELGDSAVYLCASSLYGAATEAFFGQGTRLTVV.

This clone came up a few times. The chain combines TRBV29-1 with TRBJ1-1; D gene ambiguous. Germline V gene data show CDR1 as SQVTM and CDR2 as ANQGSEA. The V gene lost 4 bases and the J gene lost 3 bases, with 9 bases spanning the gap. This CDR3 is built from 12 residues. The CDR3 DNA reads TGCAGCGTTGCCGGAGTAGACACTGAAGCTTTCTTT. Protein: CSVAGVDTEAFF.

This clone turned up a few times. Different DNA sequences within this sample yield the same CDR3. The chain joins TRBV6-6 to TRBJ2-7, with 9 nucleotides matching TRBD1. V dropped 5 bases and J dropped 0; count of bases not matched to a gene: 5. CDR3 length: 15 residues. Germline CDR1 reads MNHNY; CDR2 reads SVGAGI (reference sequence). CDR3: CASSPGTGFSYEQYF. CDR3 nucleotides: TGTGCCAGCAGTCCCGGGACAGGGTTCTCCTACGAGCAGTACTTC.

The chain couples TRBV13 to TRBJ2-7; no reliable D call. V lost 3 bases, J lost 2 bases, and 14 bases lay in between. The CDR3 runs 15 residues. CDR1 is PRHDT and CDR2 is FYEKMQ in the germline V gene (reference sequence). The CDR3 sequence: CASSFSTGLTYEQYF. The CDR3 DNA follows: TGTGCCAGCAGCTTTTCAACTGGGTTAACCTACGAGCAGTACTTC. Complete variable domain (other parts from reference TRBV13 and TRBJ2-7): AAGVIQSPRHLIKEKRETATLKCYPIPRHDTVYWYQQGPGQDPQFLISFYEKMQSDKGSIPDRFSAQQFSDYHSELNMSSLELGDSALYFCASSFSTGLTYEQYFGPGTRLTVT.